The clone carrying this T cell receptor (beta chain) showed up just a few times. This entry belongs to a study of blood T cells in healthy people across ages. CDR3 length: 16 residues. Germline values: CDR1 LGHNA, CDR2 YNFKEQ. Trimming at V came to 0 bases and at J to 1 base, leaving 5 bases not matched to a gene. Using a J-beta primer mix together with a sample-barcoded 5' primer, a second PCR was run for roughly 6 to 11 cycles. MiXCR, applied by TCRdb to the 5' RACE reads, yields one record per CDR3 protein. The sample lists about 1.4 million distinct CDR3 sequences, around 55% occurring once. Staff drew around 10 milliliters of peripheral blood from each donor.

The sample was blood. The chain employs TRBV4-2 and TRBJ1-1, with 7 bases identical to TRBD1. The sequence came from a man aged 18 to 30 in good health. The DNA for the CDR3 is TGTGCCAGCAGCCAAGATTGGGGACAGTCGAACACTGAAGCTTTCTTT. Translation gives CASSQDWGQSNTEAFF.